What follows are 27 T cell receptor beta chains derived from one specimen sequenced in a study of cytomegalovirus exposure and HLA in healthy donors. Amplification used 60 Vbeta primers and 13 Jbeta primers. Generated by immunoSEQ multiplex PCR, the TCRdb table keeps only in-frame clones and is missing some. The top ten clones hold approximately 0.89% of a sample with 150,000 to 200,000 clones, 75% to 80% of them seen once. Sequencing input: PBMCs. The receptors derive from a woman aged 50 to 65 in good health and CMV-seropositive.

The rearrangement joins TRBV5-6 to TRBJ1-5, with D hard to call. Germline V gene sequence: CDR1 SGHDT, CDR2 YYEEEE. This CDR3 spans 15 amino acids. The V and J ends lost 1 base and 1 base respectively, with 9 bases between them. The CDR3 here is CASSLKPSSNQPQHF. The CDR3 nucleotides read TGTGCCAGCAGCTTGAAGCCATCAAGCAATCAGCCCCAGCATTTT. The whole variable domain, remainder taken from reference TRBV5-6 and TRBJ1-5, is DAGVTQSPTHLIKTRGQQVTLRCSPKSGHDTVSWYQQALGQGPQFIFQYYEEEERQRGNFPDRFSGHQFPNYSSELNVNALLLGDSALYLCASSLKPSSNQPQHFGDGTRLSIL.

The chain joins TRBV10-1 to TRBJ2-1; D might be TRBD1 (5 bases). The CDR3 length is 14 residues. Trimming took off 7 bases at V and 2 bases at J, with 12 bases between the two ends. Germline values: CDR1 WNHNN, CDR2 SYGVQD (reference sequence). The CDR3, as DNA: TGCGCCAGCAAGACAGAACCCACCTACAATGAGCAGTTCTTC. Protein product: CASKTEPTYNEQFF.

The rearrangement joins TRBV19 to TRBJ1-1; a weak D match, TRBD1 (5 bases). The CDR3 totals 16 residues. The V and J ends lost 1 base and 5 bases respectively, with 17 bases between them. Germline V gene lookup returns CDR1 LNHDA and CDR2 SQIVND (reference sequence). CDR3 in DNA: TGTGCCAGTAGTATAGTTGCGGGGGGAGGATGGACTGAAGCTTTCTTT. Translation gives CASSIVAGGGWTEAFF. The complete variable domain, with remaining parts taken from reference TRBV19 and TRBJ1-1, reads DGGITQSPKYLFRKEGQNVTLSCEQNLNHDAMYWYRQDPGQGLRLIYYSQIVNDFQKGDIAEGYSVSREKKESFPLTVTSAQKNPTAFYLCASSIVAGGGWTEAFFGQGTRLTVV.

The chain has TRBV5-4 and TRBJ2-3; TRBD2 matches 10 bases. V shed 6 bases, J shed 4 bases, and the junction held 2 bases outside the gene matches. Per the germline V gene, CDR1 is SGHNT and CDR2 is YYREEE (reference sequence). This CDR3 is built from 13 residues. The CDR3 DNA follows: TGTGCCAGCATTCTAGCGGGAGCAGATACGCAGTATTTT. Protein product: CASILAGADTQYF. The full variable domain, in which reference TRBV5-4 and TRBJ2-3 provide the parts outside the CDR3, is ETGVTQSPTHLIKTRGQQVTLRCSSQSGHNTVSWYQQALGQGPQFIFQYYREEENGRGNFPPRFSGLQFPNYSSELNVNALELDDSALYLCASILAGADTQYFGPGTRLTVL.

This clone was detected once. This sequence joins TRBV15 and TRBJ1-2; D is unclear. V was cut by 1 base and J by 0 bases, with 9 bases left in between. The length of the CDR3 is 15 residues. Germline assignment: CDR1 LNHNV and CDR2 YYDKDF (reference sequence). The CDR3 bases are TGTGCCACCAGCAGAGCTGGAACAGCTAACTATGGCTACACCTTC. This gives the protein CATSRAGTANYGYTF.

CDR3 nucleotides: TGTGCCAGCAGTTACTCGATTAACAGGGGGCAAGAGACCCAGTACTTC. Its translation is CASSYSINRGQETQYF. The chain recombines TRBV6-5 with TRBJ2-5, with 8 bases lining up with TRBD1. CDR3 length: 16 residues. Per the germline V gene, CDR1 is MNHEY and CDR2 is SVGAGI. The ends lost 0 bases at V and 2 bases at J; junction bases unmatched: 5.

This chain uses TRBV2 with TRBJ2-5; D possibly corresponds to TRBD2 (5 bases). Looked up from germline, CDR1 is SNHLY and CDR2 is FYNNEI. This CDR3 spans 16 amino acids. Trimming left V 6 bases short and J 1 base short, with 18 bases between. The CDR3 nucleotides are TGTGCCAGCAGGAGGGTGGAGGCCCCGGGCCAAGAGACCCAGTACTTC. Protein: CASRRVEAPGQETQYF.

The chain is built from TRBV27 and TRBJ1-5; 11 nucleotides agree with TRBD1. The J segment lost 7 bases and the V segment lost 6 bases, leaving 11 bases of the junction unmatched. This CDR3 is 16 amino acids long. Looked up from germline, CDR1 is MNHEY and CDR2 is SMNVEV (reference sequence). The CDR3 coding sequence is TGTGCCAGCAGCCCGAAGGGACAGGGGGTAGAGCAGCCCCAGCATTTT. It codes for CASSPKGQGVEQPQHF.

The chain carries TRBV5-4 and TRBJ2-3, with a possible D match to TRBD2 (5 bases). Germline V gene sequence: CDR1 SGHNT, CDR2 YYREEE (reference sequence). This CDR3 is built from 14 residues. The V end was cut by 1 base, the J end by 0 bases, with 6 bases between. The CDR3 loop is CASSLTGSTDTQYF. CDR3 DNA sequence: TGTGCCAGCAGCTTGACGGGAAGCACAGATACGCAGTATTTT.

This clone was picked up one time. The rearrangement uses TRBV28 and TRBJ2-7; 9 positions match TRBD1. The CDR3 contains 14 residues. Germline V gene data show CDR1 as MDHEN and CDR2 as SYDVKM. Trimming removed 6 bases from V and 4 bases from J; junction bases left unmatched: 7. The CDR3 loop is CASRGQGHPYEQYF. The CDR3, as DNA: TGTGCCAGCAGGGGACAGGGTCACCCTTACGAGCAGTACTTC.

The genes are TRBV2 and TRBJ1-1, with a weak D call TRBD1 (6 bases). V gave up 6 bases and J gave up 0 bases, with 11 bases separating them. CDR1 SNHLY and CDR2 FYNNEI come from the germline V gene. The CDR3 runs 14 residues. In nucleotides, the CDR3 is TGTGCCAGCAGGAGGGGGGGGTTGAACACTGAAGCTTTCTTT. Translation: CASRRGGLNTEAFF. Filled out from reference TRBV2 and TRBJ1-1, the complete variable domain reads EPEVTQTPSHQVTQMGQEVILRCVPISNHLYFYWYRQILGQKVEFLVSFYNNEISEKSEIFDDQFSVERPDGSNFTLKIRSTKLEDSAMYFCASRRGGLNTEAFFGQGTRLTVV.

The CDR3 nucleotides are TGTGCCAGCAGATGGACTAGCGGGAGCTCCTACGAGCAGTACTTC. As protein: CASRWTSGSSYEQYF. The chain recombines TRBV28 with TRBJ2-7; 13 bases map to TRBD2. This CDR3 has 15 residues. Germline V gene lookup returns CDR1 MDHEN and CDR2 SYDVKM. V lost 6 bases to trimming and J lost 0 bases; unmatched junction nucleotides: 2.

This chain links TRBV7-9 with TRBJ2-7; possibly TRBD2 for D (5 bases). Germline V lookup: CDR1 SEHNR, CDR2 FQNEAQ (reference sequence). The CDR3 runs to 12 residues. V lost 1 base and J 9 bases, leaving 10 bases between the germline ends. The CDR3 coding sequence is TGTGCCAGCAGCTTAGTAGGACGGGGGCAGTACTTC. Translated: CASSLVGRGQYF.

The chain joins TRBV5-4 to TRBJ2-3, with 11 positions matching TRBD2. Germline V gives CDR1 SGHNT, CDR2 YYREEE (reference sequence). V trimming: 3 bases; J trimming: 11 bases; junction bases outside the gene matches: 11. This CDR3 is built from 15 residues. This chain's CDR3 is CASSSGLAAAVGQYF. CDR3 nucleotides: TGTGCCAGCAGCTCGGGACTAGCGGCCGCCGTCGGGCAGTATTTT.

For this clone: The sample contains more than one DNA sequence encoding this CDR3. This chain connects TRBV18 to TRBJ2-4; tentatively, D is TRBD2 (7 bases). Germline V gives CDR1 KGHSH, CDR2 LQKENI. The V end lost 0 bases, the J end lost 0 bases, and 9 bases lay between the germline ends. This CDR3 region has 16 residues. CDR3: CASSPPGGLAKNIQYF. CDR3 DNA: TGTGCCAGCTCACCACCGGGGGGGCTAGCCAAAAACATTCAGTACTTC.

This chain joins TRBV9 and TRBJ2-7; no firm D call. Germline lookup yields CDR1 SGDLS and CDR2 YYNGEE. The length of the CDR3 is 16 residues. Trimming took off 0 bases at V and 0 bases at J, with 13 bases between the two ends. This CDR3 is CASSVGATGASYEQYF. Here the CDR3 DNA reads TGTGCCAGCAGCGTAGGGGCTACCGGTGCCTCCTACGAGCAGTACTTC.

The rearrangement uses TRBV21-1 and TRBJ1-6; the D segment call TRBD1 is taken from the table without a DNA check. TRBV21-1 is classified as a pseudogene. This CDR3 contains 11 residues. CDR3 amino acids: CASRPGQGGYF. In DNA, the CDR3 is TGTGCCAGCAGACCCGGACAGGGCGGGTACTTT.

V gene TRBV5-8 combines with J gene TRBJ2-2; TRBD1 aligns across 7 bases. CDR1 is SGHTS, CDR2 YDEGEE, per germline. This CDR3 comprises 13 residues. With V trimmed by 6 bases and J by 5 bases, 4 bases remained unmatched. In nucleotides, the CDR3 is TGTGCCAGCAAGGGACAGATGACCGGGGAGCTGTTTTTT. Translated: CASKGQMTGELFF.

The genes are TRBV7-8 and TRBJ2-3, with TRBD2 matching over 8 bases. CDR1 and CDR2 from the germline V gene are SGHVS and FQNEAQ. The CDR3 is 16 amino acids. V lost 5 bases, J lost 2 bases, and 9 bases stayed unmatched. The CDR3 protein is CASSPLSGRFTDTQYF. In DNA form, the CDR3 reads TGTGCCAGCAGCCCCCTGAGCGGGAGATTCACAGATACGCAGTATTTT.

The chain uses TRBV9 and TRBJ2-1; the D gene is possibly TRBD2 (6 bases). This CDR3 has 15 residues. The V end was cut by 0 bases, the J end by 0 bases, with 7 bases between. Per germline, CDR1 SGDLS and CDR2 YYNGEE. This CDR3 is CASSVAGDSYNEQFF. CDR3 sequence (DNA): TGTGCCAGCAGCGTAGCGGGAGACTCCTACAATGAGCAGTTCTTC.

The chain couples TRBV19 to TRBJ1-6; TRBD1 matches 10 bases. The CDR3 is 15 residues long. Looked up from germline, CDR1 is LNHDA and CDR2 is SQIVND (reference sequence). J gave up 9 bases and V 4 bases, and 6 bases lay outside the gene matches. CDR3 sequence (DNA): TGTGCCAGTAGTACAACCGGGACAGGGGTTTCACCCCTCCACTTT. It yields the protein CASSTTGTGVSPLHF.

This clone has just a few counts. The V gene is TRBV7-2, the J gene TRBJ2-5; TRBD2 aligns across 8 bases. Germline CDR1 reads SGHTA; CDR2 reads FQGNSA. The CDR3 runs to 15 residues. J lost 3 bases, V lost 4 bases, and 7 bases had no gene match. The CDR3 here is CASSSSGGFEETQYF. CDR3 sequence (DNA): TGTGCCAGCAGCTCAAGCGGGGGTTTTGAAGAGACCCAGTACTTC.

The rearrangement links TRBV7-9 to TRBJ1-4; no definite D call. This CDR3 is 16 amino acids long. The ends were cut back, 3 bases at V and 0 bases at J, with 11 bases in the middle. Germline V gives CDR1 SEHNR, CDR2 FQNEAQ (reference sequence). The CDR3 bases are TGTGCCAGCAGCTTTGCCACTGGTGCAACTAATGAAAAACTGTTTTTT. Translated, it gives CASSFATGATNEKLFF.

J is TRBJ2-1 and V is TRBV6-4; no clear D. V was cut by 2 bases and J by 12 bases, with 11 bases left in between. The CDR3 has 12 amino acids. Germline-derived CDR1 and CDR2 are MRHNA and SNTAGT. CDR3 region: CASSDVRIRQFF. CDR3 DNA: TGTGCCAGCAGTGACGTCCGTATCCGGCAGTTCTTC.

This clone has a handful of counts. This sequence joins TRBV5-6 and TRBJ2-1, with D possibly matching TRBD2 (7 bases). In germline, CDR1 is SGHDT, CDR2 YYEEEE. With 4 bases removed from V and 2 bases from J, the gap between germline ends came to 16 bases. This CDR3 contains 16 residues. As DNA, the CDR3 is TGTGCCAGCAGCCTTTACGGGGGGCGAACCTACAATGAGCAGTTCTTC. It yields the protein CASSLYGGRTYNEQFF.

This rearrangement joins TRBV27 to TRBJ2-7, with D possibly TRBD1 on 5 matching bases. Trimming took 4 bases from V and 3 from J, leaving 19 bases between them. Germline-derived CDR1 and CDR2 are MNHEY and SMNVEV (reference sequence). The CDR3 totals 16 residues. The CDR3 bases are TGTGCCAGCAGTTCTTACAGGCGCCTCCCCATCTACGAGCAGTACTTC. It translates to CASSSYRRLPIYEQYF.

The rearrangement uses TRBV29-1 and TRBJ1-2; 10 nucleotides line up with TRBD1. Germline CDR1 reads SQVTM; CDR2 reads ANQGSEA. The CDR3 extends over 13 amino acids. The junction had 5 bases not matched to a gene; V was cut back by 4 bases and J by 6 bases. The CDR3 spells CSVGTGGIDGYTF. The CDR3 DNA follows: TGCAGCGTTGGGACAGGGGGGATCGATGGCTACACCTTC.